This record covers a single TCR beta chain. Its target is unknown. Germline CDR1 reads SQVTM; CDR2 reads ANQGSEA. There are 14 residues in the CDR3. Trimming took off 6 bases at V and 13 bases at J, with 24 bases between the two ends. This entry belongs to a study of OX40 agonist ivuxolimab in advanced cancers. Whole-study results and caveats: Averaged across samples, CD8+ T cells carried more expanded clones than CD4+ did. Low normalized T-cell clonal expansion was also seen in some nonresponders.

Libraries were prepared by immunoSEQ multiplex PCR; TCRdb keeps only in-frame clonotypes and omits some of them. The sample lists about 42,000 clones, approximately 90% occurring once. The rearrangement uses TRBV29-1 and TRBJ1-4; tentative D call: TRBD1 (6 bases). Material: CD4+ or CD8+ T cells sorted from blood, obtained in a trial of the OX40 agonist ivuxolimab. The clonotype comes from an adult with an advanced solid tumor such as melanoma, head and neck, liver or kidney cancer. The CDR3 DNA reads TGCAGCGTAGGAGGGGGGCCAGGAGATTTCGGACTGTTTTTT. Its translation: CSVGGGPGDFGLFF.